The 26 T cell receptor beta chains below were found in one sample sequenced in a study of blood T cell repertoires in COVID-19. Profiling relied on immunoSEQ multiplex PCR, and the TCRdb table lists in-frame clones only, not all of them. The table shows about 200,000 clones, with 65% to 90% occurring only once. Material: PBMCs or T cells enriched from blood (not recorded which). These receptors all stem from a woman aged 40-49 years with acute COVID-19.

The rearrangement links TRBV28 to TRBJ1-3, with D possibly being TRBD1 (5 bases). The CDR3 runs to 15 residues. Per germline, CDR1 MDHEN and CDR2 SYDVKM. Deletions cut 4 bases from V and 8 bases from J, with 18 bases between. Written as DNA, the CDR3 is TGTGCCAGCAGTTCCCCAGGAGGGACCGGTGACACCATATATTTT. It translates to CASSSPGGTGDTIYF.

The chain is built from TRBV11-2 and TRBJ2-7; D is ambiguous. Germline V gene lookup returns CDR1 SGHAT and CDR2 FQNNGV. The CDR3 is 11 amino acids. The V and J ends lost 7 bases and 7 bases respectively, with 11 bases between them. CDR3 residues: CASTVTGEQYF. The DNA of the CDR3 is TGTGCCAGCACCGTTACCGGGGAGCAGTACTTC.

CDR3 sequence (DNA): TGCGCCAGCAGCGGGAGTCACGATACGCAGTATTTT. It translates to CASSGSHDTQYF. V usage is TRBV5-1 and J usage is TRBJ2-3, with D tentatively TRBD2 (5 bases). The CDR3 length is 12 residues. The V gene lost 4 bases and the J gene lost 6 bases, with 9 bases spanning the gap. Germline V lookup: CDR1 SGHRS, CDR2 YFSETQ.

The chain links TRBV18 to TRBJ1-5, with D maybe TRBD1 (5 bases). CDR3 length equals 17 residues. Germline V CDR1 and CDR2: KGHSH, LQKENI. The V end lost 2 bases, the J end lost 5 bases, and 19 bases lay between the germline ends. The DNA of the CDR3 is TGTGCCAGCTCACCAGGTCTGATGAGGGGAGGTGATCAGCCCCAGCATTTT. As protein: CASSPGLMRGGDQPQHF.

The sample holds a few counts of this clone. The chain links TRBV7-9 to TRBJ1-1; D is undetermined. Trimming left V 0 bases short and J 1 base short, with 3 bases between. CDR3 length equals 13 residues. CDR1 and CDR2 (germline): SEHNR, FQNEAQ (reference sequence). The CDR3 coding sequence is TGTGCCAGCAGCTTAGCAGCGAACACTGAAGCTTTCTTT. Amino acids: CASSLAANTEAFF.

On this clone itself: Other DNA sequences within the sample encode an identical CDR3. The V call is TRBV30, the J call TRBJ2-5, with D possibly TRBD1 on 6 matching bases. Trimming took off 4 bases at V and 3 bases at J, with 12 bases between the two ends. The CDR3 is made up of 13 amino acids. Germline V lookup: CDR1 GTSNPN, CDR2 SVGIG (reference sequence). The DNA for the CDR3 is TGTGCCTGGAACCGGCAGGGGAAAGAGACCCAGTACTTC. Amino acids: CAWNRQGKETQYF.

This rearrangement joins TRBV4-2 to TRBJ1-6; 7 bases map to TRBD1. Looked up from germline, CDR1 is LGHNA and CDR2 is YNFKEQ. This CDR3 is 15 amino acids long. J gave up 5 bases and V 1 base, and 2 bases lay outside the gene matches. CDR3 nucleotide sequence: TGTGCCAGCAGCCAAGGTACAGGGGATAATTCACCCCTCCACTTT. Protein product: CASSQGTGDNSPLHF.

J is TRBJ2-1 and V is TRBV28, with D possibly TRBD2 on 6 matching bases. Germline values: CDR1 MDHEN, CDR2 SYDVKM. The CDR3 has 14 amino acids. V was trimmed by 8 bases and J by 6 bases, leaving 17 bases between them. The CDR3 reads CASLSGSMSNEQFF. CDR3 nucleotides: TGTGCCAGCCTCAGCGGGTCTATGTCCAATGAGCAGTTCTTC.

This clone was detected only a few times. The same CDR3 can be traced to other DNA sequences in this sample. This chain joins TRBV15 and TRBJ1-6, with D unresolved. The germline CDR1 and CDR2 sequences are LNHNV and YYDKDF (reference sequence). The germline V and J ends were trimmed by 3 bases and 7 bases, with 10 bases remaining between them. CDR3 size: 14 residues. This CDR3 is CATSRKGGNSPLHF. DNA for the CDR3: TGTGCCACCAGCAGGAAGGGAGGGAATTCACCCCTCCACTTT.

The CDR3 loop is CASRPGRGGYEQYF. The DNA for the CDR3 is TGCGCCAGCAGGCCCGGCAGGGGCGGCTACGAGCAGTACTTC. The genes are TRBV5-1 and TRBJ2-7, with a possible D match to TRBD1 (6 bases). The V gene lost 5 bases and the J gene lost 3 bases, with 15 bases spanning the gap. Looked up from germline, CDR1 is SGHRS and CDR2 is YFSETQ. This CDR3 comprises 14 residues.

The chain links TRBV5-5 to TRBJ2-1; 10 nucleotides agree with TRBD1. V was clipped by 6 bases and J by 3 bases; unmatched bases: 12. This CDR3 is built from 17 residues. The germline CDR1 and CDR2 sequences are SGHKS and YYEKEE (reference sequence). In DNA, the CDR3 is TGTGCCAGCACCAAGAGCCGGGACAGGGGAGGCTACAATGAGCAGTTCTTC. Its protein product is CASTKSRDRGGYNEQFF.

V and J are TRBV5-1 and TRBJ2-7, with TRBD2 matching over 7 bases. Germline trimming cut 0 bases from V and 5 bases from J; bases unmatched to any gene: 5. This CDR3 has 14 residues. In germline, CDR1 is SGHRS, CDR2 YFSETQ. This CDR3 is CASSLGPSGNEQYF. The CDR3 nucleotides are TGCGCCAGCAGCTTGGGGCCCAGCGGGAACGAGCAGTACTTC.

The chain recombines TRBV29-1 with TRBJ2-7; TRBD1 might be the D (5 bases). This CDR3 is built from 14 residues. Germline V lookup: CDR1 SQVTM, CDR2 ANQGSEA. Trimming took off 0 bases at V and 3 bases at J, with 12 bases between the two ends. The CDR3, as DNA: TGCAGCGTTGAAGACACAGGACCGAACTACGAGCAGTACTTC. Translation gives CSVEDTGPNYEQYF.

This chain uses TRBV18 with TRBJ2-3, with D possibly matching TRBD2 (5 bases). Germline CDR1 KGHSH, CDR2 LQKENI. The CDR3 runs to 15 residues. The V end was cut by 2 bases, the J end by 1 base, with 10 bases between. CDR3 sequence (DNA): TGTGCCAGCTCACCAAGCGGTTTCGGCACAGATACGCAGTATTTT. Translating gives CASSPSGFGTDTQYF.

On this clone: Other DNA sequences of this sample code for an identical CDR3. The chain uses TRBV28 and TRBJ2-1; 13 nucleotides agree with TRBD2. CDR1 and CDR2 (germline): MDHEN, SYDVKM. The CDR3 extends over 15 amino acids. With 6 bases clipped from V and 4 bases from J, the junction kept 3 bases outside the gene matches. The CDR3 is CASRPGLAGYNEQFF. The DNA of the CDR3 is TGTGCCAGCAGACCGGGACTAGCGGGATACAATGAGCAGTTCTTC.

The chain combines TRBV28 with TRBJ1-2; tentatively, D is TRBD1 (6 bases). Trimming left V 5 bases short and J 2 bases short, with 12 bases between. Germline assignment: CDR1 MDHEN and CDR2 SYDVKM. This CDR3 has 14 residues. The CDR3 DNA sequence: TGTGCCAGCAGTCTAGGTGGGGGCAACTATGGCTACACCTTC. Translation: CASSLGGGNYGYTF.

The chain employs TRBV6-2 or TRBV6-3 and TRBJ2-1; 8 bases align to TRBD2. J lost 4 bases, V lost 4 bases, and 9 bases had no gene match. CDR3 size: 16 residues. Per the germline V gene, CDR1 is MNHEY and CDR2 is SVGEGT. CDR3 bases: TGTGCCAGCAGTTTCCCGGGGGGGGCACTTTACAATGAGCAGTTCTTC. It yields the protein CASSFPGGALYNEQFF.

V is TRBV11-2 and J is TRBJ1-3, with no clear D. Trimming took off 1 base at V and 0 bases at J, with 10 bases between the two ends. The germline CDR1 and CDR2 sequences are SGHAT and FQNNGV. The CDR3 length is 16 residues. The CDR3 DNA follows: TGTGCCAGCAGCTTAGCGTTCATCAGCTCTGGAAACACCATATATTTT. The encoded protein is CASSLAFISSGNTIYF.

The rearrangement links TRBV2 to TRBJ2-5, with D tentatively TRBD1 (6 bases). V dropped 7 bases and J dropped 1 base, with 10 bases sitting between them. This CDR3 comprises 13 residues. Germline values: CDR1 SNHLY, CDR2 FYNNEI. The CDR3 DNA sequence: TGTGCCAGCACCAGGGGTCTCCAAGAGACCCAGTACTTC. Translating gives CASTRGLQETQYF.

The rearrangement links TRBV28 to TRBJ1-2; D uncertain. CDR1 MDHEN and CDR2 SYDVKM come from the germline V gene. V was shortened by 3 bases and J by 4 bases, with 12 bases between the two germline ends. CDR3 size: 14 residues. CDR3 in DNA: TGTGCCAGCAGTTTGGTTGAGGGCCTCTATGGCTACACCTTC. Amino acids: CASSLVEGLYGYTF.

This clone turned up a few times. V gene TRBV7-9 combines with J gene TRBJ2-7; D unresolved. The CDR3 is 13 residues long. Trimming removed 3 bases from V and 2 bases from J, with 8 bases in between. From germline, CDR1 is SEHNR and CDR2 FQNEAQ (reference sequence). CDR3 amino acids: CASSFGRTYEQYF. In DNA form, the CDR3 reads TGTGCCAGCAGCTTTGGCCGAACCTACGAGCAGTACTTC.

This clone was counted once. V is TRBV12-5 and J is TRBJ2-7; D may be TRBD1 (6 bases). This CDR3 is 16 amino acids long. Germline lookup yields CDR1 LGHNT and CDR2 FRNRAP. The V gene lost 6 bases and the J gene lost 3 bases, with 21 bases spanning the gap. The CDR3 DNA sequence: TGTGCTAGTGGACGTATAACCCGGGACACCGGCTACGAGCAGTACTTC. It encodes CASGRITRDTGYEQYF. The full variable domain, completed using reference TRBV12-5 and TRBJ2-7, is DARVTQTPRHKVTEMGQEVTMRCQPILGHNTVFWYRQTMMQGLELLAYFRNRAPLDDSGMPKDRFSAEMPDATLATLKIQPSEPRDSAVYFCASGRITRDTGYEQYFGPGTRLTVT.

This sequence joins TRBV7-7 and TRBJ2-1; 7 positions match TRBD1. CDR3 length: 14 amino acids. Germline trimming cut 3 bases from V and 7 bases from J; bases unmatched to any gene: 6. From germline, CDR1 is SSHAT and CDR2 FNYEAQ (reference sequence). The CDR3 sequence is CASSFGTGANEQFF. In nucleotides, the CDR3 is TGTGCCAGCAGCTTCGGAACAGGGGCGAATGAGCAGTTCTTC.

The chain is built from TRBV15 and TRBJ2-7; tentatively, D is TRBD2 (6 bases). Germline V gives CDR1 LNHNV, CDR2 YYDKDF (reference sequence). V was pared by 6 bases and J by 4 bases, with 13 bases between. This CDR3 has 13 amino acids. The CDR3 loop reads CATRGGGLYEQYF. CDR3 coding DNA: TGTGCCACCAGGGGCGGAGGGTTATACGAGCAGTACTTC.

This sequence joins TRBV7-8 and TRBJ2-3; 10 bases are a match to TRBD2. Germline CDR1 reads SGHVS; CDR2 reads FQNEAQ. With V trimmed by 5 bases and J by 1 base, 6 bases remained unmatched. This CDR3 region has 16 residues. The CDR3 spells CASSISGRVRTDTQYF. The CDR3 DNA sequence: TGTGCCAGCAGCATCAGCGGGAGGGTCCGCACAGATACGCAGTATTTT.

The J gene is TRBJ2-1, the V gene TRBV7-9, with TRBD1 as a possible D gene (8 bases). Looked up from germline, CDR1 is SEHNR and CDR2 is FQNEAQ (reference sequence). V was clipped by 7 bases and J by 3 bases, with 22 bases between them. CDR3 length: 17 amino acids. CDR3 in amino acids: CASIPGGAGVLYNEQFF. CDR3 DNA sequence: TGTGCCAGCATCCCAGGGGGCGCGGGAGTCCTCTACAATGAGCAGTTCTTC. The full variable domain, with the rest looked up from reference TRBV7-9 and TRBJ2-1, is DTGVSQNPRHKITKRGQNVTFRCDPISEHNRLYWYRQTLGQGPEFLTYFQNEAQLEKSRLLSDRFSAERPKGSFSTLEIQRTEQGDSAMYLCASIPGGAGVLYNEQFFGPGTRLTVL.